One T cell receptor beta chain is described in this entry. Its antigen is currently not known. No base quality values were provided; no much bigger clone lies one nucleotide off. This sample's time point label indicates: blood at routine non-recurrence follow-up after resection. Whole RNA extracted from tumor and nontumor lung tissue, or from cryopreserved PBMC samples, was used for TCR sequencing without cell sorting. Only patients with enough RNA available from two or more tumor regions were chosen for TCR sequencing. The entry originates in a study of spatial heterogeneity in lung cancer (dated by TCRdb to about 2019). Notes on the research overall: Donors were 72 patients with early-stage, untreated non-small cell lung cancer from the lung TRACERx cohort. Follow-up PBMC samples were sequenced whenever the samples were available, and the median time to follow-up was roughly two years after resection. More beta-chain than alpha-chain transcripts were consistently detected, likely reflecting higher beta-chain transcript abundance. In the raw uncorrected reads, each unique combination of TCR and UMI appeared on average more than ten times. In non-small cell lung cancer, the study quantitatively compared TCR alpha and beta repertoires across several tumor regions, matched nontumor lung, and blood. The study linked features of the TCR repertoire to counts of nonsynonymous mutations, which were determined by whole-exome sequencing of tumor tissue. At surgery, both alpha and beta chains were TCR-sequenced in more than 200 tumor regions, about 64 matched nontumor lung samples and 56 PBMC samples.

What the work shows at the level of the full study, not this receptor alone: Comparisons of baseline and follow-up blood repertoires included only 15 or so patients. Additional single-cell paired TCR alpha and beta sequencing was considered necessary to confirm, at a functional level, the hypothesis that regional TCRs recognize regional mutations. Ubiquitous expanded tumor TCRs were detected in blood more often at tumor resection than at routine follow-up.

Library preparation employed 5' RACE. Sequenced using a NextSeq 500. In the TCR library protocol, a unique molecular identifier was attached to each TCR cDNA molecule so that PCR and sequencing errors could be corrected. As for the original processing: Decombinator tools were used for TCR identification, UMI-based error correction and CDR3 extraction. Expanded TCRs were defined as those above a frequency of 2 per 1,000, corresponding to the top 1% of the tumor frequency distribution. Each repertoire was subsampled 100 times to 5,000 TCRs, after which Renyi diversity was computed with the R vegan package. CDR3 similarity networks were built from amino acid triplet string-kernel similarity, connecting CDR3s with pairwise similarity above 0.82. TCRdb's own reprocessing of the public reads used fastp at Q25 and MiXCR and kept productive beta chains. Records with the same CDR3 protein are collapsed into one entry carrying the most frequent genes and DNA. The V and J calls were not made by the authors but by TCRdb's processing. This sample has roughly 120,000 distinct CDR3 sequences in its table, and 9% to 15% of those were observed once. The ten most abundant clones make up around 16% of the sample.

Including cysteine and phenylalanine, the CDR3 has 15 amino acids. Of all the DNA, just the CDR3 is kept, 45 bases in frame from base 1. Via the germline V gene (reference sequence), CDR1 is PRHDT and CDR2 FYEKMQ. V and J lose 3 bases and 0 bases, and a span of 9 bases separates them. The TCR sequence derives from a male donor with early-stage non-small cell lung cancer. The specimen comprised PBMCs, sampled at follow-up. Recombination joined TRBV13 with TRBJ2-1, with the D gene uncertain. The sequenced DNA is TGTGCCAGCAGCTTCACCGGGTCCTCCTACAATGAGCAGTTCTTC. This sequence encodes CASSFTGSSYNEQFF.